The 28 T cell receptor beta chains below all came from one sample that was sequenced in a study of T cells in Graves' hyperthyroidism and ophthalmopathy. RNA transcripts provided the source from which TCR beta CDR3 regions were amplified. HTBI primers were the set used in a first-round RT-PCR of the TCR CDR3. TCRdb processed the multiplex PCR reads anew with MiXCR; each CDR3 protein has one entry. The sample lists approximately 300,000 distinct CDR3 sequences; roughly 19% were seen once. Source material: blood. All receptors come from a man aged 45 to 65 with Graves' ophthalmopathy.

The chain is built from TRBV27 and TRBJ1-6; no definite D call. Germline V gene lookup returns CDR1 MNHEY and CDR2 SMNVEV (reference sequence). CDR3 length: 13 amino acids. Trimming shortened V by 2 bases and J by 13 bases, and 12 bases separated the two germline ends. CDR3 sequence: CASSLISGNPLHF. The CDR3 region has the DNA TGTGCCAGCAGTTTAATTTCCGGGAACCCCCTCCACTTT.

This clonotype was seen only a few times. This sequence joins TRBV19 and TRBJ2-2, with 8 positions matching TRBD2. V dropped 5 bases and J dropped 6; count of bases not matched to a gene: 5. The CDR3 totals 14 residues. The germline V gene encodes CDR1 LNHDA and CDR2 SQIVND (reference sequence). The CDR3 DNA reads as TGTGCCAGTAGTTCCCGGACTAGCCCCGGGGAGCTGTTTTTT. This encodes CASSSRTSPGELFF.

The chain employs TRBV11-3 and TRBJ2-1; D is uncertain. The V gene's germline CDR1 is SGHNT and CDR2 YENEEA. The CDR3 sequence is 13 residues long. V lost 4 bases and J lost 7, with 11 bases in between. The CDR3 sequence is CASSSTTLNEQFF. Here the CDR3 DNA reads TGTGCCAGCAGCTCAACGACGCTGAATGAGCAGTTCTTC.

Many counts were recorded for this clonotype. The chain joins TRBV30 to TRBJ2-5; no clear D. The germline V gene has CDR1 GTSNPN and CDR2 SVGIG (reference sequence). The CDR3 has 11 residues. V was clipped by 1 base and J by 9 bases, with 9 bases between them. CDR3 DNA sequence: TGTGCCTGGAGTGACTCGACGGCCCAGTACTTC. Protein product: CAWSDSTAQYF.

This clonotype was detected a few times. The CDR3: CASSSLAGVVWNEQFF. CDR3 nucleotides: TGTGCCAGCAGTTCACTAGCGGGAGTTGTCTGGAATGAGCAGTTCTTC. The chain joins TRBV28 to TRBJ2-1; TRBD2 agrees at 11 bases. This CDR3 comprises 16 residues. Looked up from germline, CDR1 is MDHEN and CDR2 is SYDVKM. V gave up 4 bases and J gave up 7 bases; unmatched junction bases: 9.

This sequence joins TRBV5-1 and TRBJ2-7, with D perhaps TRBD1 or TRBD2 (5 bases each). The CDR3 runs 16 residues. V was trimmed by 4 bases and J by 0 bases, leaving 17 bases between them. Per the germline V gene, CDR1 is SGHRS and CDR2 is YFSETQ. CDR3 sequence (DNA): TGCGCCAGCAGCCTTAACCCGGGACGCAGCTCCTACGAGCAGTACTTC. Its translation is CASSLNPGRSSYEQYF. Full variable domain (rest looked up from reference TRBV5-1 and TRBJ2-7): KAGVTQTPRYLIKTRGQQVTLSCSPISGHRSVSWYQQTPGQGLQFLFEYFSETQRNKGNFPGRFSGRQFSNSRSEMNVSTLELGDSALYLCASSLNPGRSSYEQYFGPGTRLTVT.

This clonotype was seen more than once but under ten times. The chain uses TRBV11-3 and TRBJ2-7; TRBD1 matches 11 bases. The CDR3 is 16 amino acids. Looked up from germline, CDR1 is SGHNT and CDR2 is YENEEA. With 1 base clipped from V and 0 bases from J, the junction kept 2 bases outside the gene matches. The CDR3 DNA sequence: TGTGCCAGCAGCTTAGGCGGGACAGGGGGCTCCTACGAGCAGTACTTC. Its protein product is CASSLGGTGGSYEQYF.

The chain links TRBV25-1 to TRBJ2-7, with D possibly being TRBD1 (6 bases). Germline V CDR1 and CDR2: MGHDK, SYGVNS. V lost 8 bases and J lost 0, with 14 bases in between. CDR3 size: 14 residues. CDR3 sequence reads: CASGAQGSSYEQYF. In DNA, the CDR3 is TGTGCCAGCGGTGCCCAGGGGAGCTCCTACGAGCAGTACTTC.

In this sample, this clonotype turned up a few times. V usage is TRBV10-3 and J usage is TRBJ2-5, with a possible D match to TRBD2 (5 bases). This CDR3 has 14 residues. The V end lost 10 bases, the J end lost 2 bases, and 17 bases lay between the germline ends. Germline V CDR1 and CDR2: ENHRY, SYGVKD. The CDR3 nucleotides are TGTGCCACGTCGAGCGGAGAAAGACAAGAGACCCAGTACTTC. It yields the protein CATSSGERQETQYF.

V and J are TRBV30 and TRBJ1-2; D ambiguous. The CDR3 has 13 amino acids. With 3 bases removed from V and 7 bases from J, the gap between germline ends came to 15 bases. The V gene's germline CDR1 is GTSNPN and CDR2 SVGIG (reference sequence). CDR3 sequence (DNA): TGTGCCTGGAGCCCCGGCGGAAGTGCTGGCTACACCTTC. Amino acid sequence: CAWSPGGSAGYTF.

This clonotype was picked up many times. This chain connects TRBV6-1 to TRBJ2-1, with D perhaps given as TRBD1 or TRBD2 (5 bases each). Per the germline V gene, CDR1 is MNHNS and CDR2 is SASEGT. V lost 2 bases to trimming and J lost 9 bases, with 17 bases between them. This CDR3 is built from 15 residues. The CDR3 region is CASSESWDAVGEQFF. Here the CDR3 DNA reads TGTGCCAGCAGTGAATCGTGGGACGCGGTGGGTGAGCAGTTCTTC.

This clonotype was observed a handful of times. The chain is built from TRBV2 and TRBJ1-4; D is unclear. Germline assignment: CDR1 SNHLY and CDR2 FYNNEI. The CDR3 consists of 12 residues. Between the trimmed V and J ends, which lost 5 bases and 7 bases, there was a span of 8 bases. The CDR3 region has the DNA TGTGCCAGCAGTACCCGGGGTGAAAAACTGTTTTTT. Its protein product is CASSTRGEKLFF.

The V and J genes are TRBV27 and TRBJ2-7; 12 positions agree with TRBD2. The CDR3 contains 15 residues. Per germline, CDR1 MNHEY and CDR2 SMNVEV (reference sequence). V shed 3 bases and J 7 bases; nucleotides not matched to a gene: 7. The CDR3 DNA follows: TGTGCCAGCAGTTTTAGGACTAGCGGGAATCAAGAGCAGTACTTC. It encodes CASSFRTSGNQEQYF.

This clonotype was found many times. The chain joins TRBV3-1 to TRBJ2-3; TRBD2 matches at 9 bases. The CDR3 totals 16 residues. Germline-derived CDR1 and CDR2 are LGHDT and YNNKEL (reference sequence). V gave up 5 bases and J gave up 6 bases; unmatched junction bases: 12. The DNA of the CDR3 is TGTGCCAGCAGCATCAGGGCGGGAGGGCCCACGGATACGCAGTATTTT. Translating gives CASSIRAGGPTDTQYF.

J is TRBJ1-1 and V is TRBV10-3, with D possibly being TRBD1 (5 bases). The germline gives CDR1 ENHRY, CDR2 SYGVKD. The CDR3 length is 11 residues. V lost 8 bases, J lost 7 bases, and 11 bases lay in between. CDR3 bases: TGTGCCATCCGTGGGGGGGTTGAAGCTTTCTTT. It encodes CAIRGGVEAFF.

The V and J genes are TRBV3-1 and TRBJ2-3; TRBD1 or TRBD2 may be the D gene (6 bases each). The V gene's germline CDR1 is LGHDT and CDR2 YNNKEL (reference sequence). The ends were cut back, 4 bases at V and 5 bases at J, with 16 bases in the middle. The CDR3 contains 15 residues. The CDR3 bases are TGTGCCAGCAGCCCCCCTGGGGGGCGGGAAGATACGCAGTATTTT. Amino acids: CASSPPGGREDTQYF.

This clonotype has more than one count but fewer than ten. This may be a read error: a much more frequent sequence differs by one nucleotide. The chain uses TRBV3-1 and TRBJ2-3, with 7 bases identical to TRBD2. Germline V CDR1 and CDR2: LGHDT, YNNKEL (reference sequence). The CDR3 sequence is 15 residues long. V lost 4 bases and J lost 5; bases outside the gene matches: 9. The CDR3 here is CASSPSGKAGDTQYF. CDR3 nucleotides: TGTGCCAGCAGCCCGAGCGGGAAGGCGGGAGATACGCAGTATTTT.

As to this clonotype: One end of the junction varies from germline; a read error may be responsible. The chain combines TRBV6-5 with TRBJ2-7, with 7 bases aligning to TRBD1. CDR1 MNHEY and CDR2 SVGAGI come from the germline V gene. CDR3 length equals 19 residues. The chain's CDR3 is CASRYFSGQPLRGSYEQYF. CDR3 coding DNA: TGTGCCAGCCGTTACTTCTCGGGACAGCCTCTCCGAGGCTCCTACGAGCAGTACTTC.

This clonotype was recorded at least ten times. CDR3 DNA: TGTGCCAGCAGCTCCCCCTCAAGCAAGGAGACAGGGGACTATCAAGAGACCCAGTACTTC. This encodes CASSSPSSKETGDYQETQYF. This chain uses TRBV7-9 with TRBJ2-5; D may be TRBD1 (8 bases). The CDR3 totals 20 residues. CDR1 and CDR2 (germline): SEHNR, FQNEAQ (reference sequence). Trimming stripped 4 bases from V and 2 bases from J, with 29 bases between. Looking up the rest from reference TRBV7-9 and TRBJ2-5 gives the full variable domain: DTGVSQNPRHKITKRGQNVTFRCDPISEHNRLYWYRQTLGQGPEFLTYFQNEAQLEKSRLLSDRFSAERPKGSFSTLEIQRTEQGDSAMYLCASSSPSSKETGDYQETQYFGPGTRLLVL.

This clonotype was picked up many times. The CDR3 nucleotides read TGTGCCAGCAGCTCCGGGACACCTGAAGCTTTCTTT. It specifies CASSSGTPEAFF. V usage is TRBV11-2 and J usage is TRBJ1-1; D might be TRBD1 (6 bases). Germline loops: CDR1 SGHAT, CDR2 FQNNGV. The CDR3 contains 12 residues. V dropped 4 bases and J dropped 6 bases, with 9 bases sitting between them.

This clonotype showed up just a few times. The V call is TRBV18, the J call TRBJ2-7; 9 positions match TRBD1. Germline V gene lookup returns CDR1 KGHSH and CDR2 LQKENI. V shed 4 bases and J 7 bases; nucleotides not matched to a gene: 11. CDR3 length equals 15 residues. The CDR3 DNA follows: TGTGCCAGCTCACTACTCGGGACAGGGTTCGGTGAGCAGTACTTC. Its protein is CASSLLGTGFGEQYF.

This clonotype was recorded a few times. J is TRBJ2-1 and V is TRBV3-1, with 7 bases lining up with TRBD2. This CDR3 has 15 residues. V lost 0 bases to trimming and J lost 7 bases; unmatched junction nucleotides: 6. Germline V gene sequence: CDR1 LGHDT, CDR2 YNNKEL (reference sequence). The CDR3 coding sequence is TGTGCCAGCAGCCAAGATAGCCTAGCGGCTAATGAGCAGTTCTTC. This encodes CASSQDSLAANEQFF.

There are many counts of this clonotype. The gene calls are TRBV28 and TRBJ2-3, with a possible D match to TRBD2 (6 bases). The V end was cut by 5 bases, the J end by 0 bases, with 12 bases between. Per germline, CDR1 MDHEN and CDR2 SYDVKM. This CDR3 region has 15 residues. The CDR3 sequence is CASSPWSGSTDTQYF. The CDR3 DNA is TGTGCCAGCAGTCCCTGGAGCGGGAGCACAGATACGCAGTATTTT.

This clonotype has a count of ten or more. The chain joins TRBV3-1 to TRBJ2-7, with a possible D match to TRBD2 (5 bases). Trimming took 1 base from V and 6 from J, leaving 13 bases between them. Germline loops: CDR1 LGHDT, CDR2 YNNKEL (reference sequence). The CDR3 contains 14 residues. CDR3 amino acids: CASSQGRTGSEQYF. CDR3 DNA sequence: TGTGCCAGCAGCCAAGGTCGAACGGGGAGCGAGCAGTACTTC.

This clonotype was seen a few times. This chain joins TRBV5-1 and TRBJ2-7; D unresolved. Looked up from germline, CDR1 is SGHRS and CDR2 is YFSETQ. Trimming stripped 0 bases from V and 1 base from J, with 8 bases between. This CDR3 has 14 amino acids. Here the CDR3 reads CASSLGHTSYEQYF. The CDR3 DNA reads TGCGCCAGCAGCTTGGGACATACTTCCTACGAGCAGTACTTC.

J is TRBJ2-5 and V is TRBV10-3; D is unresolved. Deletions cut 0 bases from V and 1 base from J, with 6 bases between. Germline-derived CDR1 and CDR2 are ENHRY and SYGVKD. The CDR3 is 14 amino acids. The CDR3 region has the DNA TGTGCCATCAGTGAGTCTCTGGGCCAAGAGACCCAGTACTTC. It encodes CAISESLGQETQYF.

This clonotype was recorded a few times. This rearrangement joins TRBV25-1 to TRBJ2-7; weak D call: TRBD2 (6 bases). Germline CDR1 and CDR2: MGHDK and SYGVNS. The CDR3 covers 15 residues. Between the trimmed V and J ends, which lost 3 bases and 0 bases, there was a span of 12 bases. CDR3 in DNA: TGTGCCAGCAGTGAGGAGCAGGGACTCTCCTACGAGCAGTACTTC. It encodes CASSEEQGLSYEQYF.

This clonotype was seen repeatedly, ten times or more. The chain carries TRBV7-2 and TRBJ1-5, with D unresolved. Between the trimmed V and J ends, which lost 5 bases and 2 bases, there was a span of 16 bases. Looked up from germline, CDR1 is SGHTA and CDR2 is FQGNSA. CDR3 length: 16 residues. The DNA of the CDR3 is TGTGCCAGCAGCCTAAAGACAATTGGGGGCAATCAGCCCCAGCATTTT. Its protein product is CASSLKTIGGNQPQHF.